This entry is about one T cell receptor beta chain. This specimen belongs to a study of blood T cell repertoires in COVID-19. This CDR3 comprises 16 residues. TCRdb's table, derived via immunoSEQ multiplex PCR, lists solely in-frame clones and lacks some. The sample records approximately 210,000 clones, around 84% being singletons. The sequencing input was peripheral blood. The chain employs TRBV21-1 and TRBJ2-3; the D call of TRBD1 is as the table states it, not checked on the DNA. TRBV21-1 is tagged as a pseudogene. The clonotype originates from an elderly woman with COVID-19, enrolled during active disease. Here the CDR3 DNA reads TGTGCCAGCAGCCGGGAGGGACAGGGGAGGTTGGATACGCAGTATTTT. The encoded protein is CASSREGQGRLDTQYF.